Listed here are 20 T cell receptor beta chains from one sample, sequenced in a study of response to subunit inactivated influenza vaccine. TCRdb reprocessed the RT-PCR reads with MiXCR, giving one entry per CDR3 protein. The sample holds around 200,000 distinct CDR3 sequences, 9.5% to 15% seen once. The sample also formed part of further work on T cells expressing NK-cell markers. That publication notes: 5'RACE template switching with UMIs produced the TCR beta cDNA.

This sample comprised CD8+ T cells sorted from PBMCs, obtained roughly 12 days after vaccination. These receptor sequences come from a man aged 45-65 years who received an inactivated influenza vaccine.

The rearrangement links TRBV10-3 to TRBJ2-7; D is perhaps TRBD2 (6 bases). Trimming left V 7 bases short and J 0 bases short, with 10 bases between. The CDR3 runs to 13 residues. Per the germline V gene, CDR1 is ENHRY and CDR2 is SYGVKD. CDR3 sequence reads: CAIMDGSSYEQYF. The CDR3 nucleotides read TGTGCCATCATGGACGGGAGCTCCTACGAGCAGTACTTC.

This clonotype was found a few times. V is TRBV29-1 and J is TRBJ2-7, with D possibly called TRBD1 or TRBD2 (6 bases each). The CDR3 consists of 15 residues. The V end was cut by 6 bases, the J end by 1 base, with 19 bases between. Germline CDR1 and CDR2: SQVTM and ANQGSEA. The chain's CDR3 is CSVGGGQKPSYEQYF. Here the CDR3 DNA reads TGCAGCGTGGGTGGGGGGCAGAAACCGTCCTACGAGCAGTACTTC.

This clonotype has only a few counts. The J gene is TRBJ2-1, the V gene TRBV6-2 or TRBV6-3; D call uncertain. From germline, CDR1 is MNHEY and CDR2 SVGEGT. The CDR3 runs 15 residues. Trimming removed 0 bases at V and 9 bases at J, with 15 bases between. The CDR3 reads CASSYSGSVVSEQFF. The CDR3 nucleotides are TGTGCCAGCAGTTACTCGGGGTCTGTTGTGTCTGAGCAGTTCTTC.

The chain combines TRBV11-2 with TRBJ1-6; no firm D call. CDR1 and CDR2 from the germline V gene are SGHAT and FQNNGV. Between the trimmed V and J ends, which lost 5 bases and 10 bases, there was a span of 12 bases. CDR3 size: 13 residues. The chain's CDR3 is CASSQKYISPLHF. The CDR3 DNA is TGTGCCAGCAGCCAAAAGTACATCTCACCCCTCCACTTT.

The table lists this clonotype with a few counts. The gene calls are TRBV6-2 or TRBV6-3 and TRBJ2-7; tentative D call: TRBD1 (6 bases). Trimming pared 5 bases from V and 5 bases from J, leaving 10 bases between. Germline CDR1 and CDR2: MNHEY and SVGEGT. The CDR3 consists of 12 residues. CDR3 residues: CASSIRGHEQYF. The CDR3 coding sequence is TGTGCCAGCAGTATCAGGGGCCACGAGCAGTACTTC.

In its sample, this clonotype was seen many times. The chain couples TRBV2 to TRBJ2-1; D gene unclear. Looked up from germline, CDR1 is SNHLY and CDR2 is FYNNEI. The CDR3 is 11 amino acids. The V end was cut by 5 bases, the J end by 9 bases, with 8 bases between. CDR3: CASSRVGEQFF. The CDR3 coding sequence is TGTGCCAGCAGTCGCGTTGGTGAGCAGTTCTTC.

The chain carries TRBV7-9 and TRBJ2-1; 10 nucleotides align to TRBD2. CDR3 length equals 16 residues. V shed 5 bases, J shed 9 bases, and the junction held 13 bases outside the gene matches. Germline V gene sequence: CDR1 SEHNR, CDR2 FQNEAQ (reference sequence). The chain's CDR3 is CASSPQGLAGVSEQFF. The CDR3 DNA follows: TGTGCCAGCAGCCCCCAAGGTCTAGCGGGAGTGTCTGAGCAGTTCTTC.

CDR3 DNA sequence: TGTGCCAGCAGCTTAAAGTCGGGGCTCAACAATGAGCAGTTCTTC. It is translated as CASSLKSGLNNEQFF. This rearrangement joins TRBV7-9 to TRBJ2-1; D possibly matches TRBD1 or TRBD2 (5 bases each). Germline V gene lookup returns CDR1 SEHNR and CDR2 FQNEAQ (reference sequence). The V and J ends lost 2 bases and 5 bases respectively, with 13 bases between them. There are 15 residues in the CDR3.

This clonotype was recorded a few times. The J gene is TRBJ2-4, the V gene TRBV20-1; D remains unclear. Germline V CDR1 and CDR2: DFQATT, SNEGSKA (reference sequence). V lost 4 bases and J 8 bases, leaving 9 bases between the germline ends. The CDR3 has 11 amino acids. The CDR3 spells CSATLGYIQYF. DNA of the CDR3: TGCAGTGCTACCCTCGGGTACATTCAGTACTTC.

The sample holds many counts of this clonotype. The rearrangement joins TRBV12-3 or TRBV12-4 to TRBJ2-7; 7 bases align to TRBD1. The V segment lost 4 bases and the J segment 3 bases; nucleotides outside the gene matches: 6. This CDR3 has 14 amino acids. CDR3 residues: CASSSSRQGYEQYF. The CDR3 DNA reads TGTGCCAGCAGTTCCTCGAGACAGGGCTACGAGCAGTACTTC.

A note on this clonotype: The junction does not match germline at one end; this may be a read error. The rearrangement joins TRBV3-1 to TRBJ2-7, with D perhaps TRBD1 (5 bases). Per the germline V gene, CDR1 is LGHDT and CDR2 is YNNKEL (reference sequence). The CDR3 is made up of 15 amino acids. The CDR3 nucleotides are TGTGCCTGCAGCCAAGAGGCCTCTTGGACACACGAGCAGTACTTC. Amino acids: CACSQEASWTHEQYF.

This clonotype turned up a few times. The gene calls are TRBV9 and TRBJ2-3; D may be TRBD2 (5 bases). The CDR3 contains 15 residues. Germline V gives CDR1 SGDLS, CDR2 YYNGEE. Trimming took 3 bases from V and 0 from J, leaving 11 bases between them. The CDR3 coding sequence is TGTGCCAGCAGCGCCGGGAAGGACAGCACAGATACGCAGTATTTT. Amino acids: CASSAGKDSTDTQYF.

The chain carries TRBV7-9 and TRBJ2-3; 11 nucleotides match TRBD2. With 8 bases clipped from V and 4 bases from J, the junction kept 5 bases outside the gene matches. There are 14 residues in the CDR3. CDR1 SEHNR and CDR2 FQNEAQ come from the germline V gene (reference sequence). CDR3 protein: CASEPGLAADTQYF. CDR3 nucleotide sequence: TGTGCCAGCGAACCGGGACTAGCGGCAGATACGCAGTATTTT.

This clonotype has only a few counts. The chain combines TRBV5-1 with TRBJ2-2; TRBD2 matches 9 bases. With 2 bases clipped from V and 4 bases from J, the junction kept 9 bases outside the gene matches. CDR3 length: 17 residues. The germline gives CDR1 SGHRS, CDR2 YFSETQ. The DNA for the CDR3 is TGCGCCAGCAGCTTTTACCGGAGCGGGAGGTCCACCGGGGAGCTGTTTTTT. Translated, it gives CASSFYRSGRSTGELFF.

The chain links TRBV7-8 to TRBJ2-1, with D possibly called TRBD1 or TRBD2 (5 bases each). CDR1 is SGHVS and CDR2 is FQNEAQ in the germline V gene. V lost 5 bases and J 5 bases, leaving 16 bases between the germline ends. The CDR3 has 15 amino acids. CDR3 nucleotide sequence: TGTGCCAGCAGCCCGACGGGACGAAACAACAATGAGCAGTTCTTC. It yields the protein CASSPTGRNNNEQFF.

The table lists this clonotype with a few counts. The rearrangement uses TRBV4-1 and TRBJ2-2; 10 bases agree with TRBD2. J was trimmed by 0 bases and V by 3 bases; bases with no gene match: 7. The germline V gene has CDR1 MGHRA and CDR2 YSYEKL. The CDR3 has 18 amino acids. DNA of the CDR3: TGCGCCAGCAGCCAGGCAACTAGCGGGACAGCGAACACCGGGGAGCTGTTTTTT. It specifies CASSQATSGTANTGELFF.

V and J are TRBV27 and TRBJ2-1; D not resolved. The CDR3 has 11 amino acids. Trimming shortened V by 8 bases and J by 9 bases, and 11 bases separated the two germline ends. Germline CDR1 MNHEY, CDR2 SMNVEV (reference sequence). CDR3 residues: CASGPWIEQFF. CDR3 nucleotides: TGTGCCAGCGGGCCGTGGATTGAGCAGTTCTTC.

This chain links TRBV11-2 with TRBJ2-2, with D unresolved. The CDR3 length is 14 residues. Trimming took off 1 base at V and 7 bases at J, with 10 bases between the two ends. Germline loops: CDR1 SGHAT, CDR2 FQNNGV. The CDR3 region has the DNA TGTGCCAGCAGCTTAGTAGGGCTGGACGGGGAGCTGTTTTTT. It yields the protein CASSLVGLDGELFF.

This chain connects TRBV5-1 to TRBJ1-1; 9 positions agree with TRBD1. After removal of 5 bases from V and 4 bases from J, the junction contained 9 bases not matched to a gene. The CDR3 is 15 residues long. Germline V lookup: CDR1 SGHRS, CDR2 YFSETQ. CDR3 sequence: CASRTYRGPATEAFF. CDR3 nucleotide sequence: TGCGCCAGCAGGACCTACAGGGGGCCGGCCACTGAAGCTTTCTTT.

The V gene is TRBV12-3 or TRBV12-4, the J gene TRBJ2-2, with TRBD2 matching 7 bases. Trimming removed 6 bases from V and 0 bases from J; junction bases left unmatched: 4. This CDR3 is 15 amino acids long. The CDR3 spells CASSRDYANTGELFF. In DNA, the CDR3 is TGTGCCAGCAGCAGGGACTACGCGAACACCGGGGAGCTGTTTTTT.